Following are 5 T cell receptor beta chains from one sample sequenced in a study of T-cell reconstitution after alpha-beta-depleted transplantation in children. As it was prepared, the TCRbeta library received unique molecular identifiers. TCRdb used MiXCR to reprocess the PCR reads, holding one entry per CDR3 protein. The data contain around 670,000 distinct CDR3 sequences, around 13% of them singletons. Sequencing used PBMCs, obtained before TCRalphabeta/CD19-depleted stem cell transplant. These receptors were obtained from a girl aged 2 to 10 with congenital amegakaryocytic thrombocytopenia, due to receive a stem cell transplant.

The chain carries TRBV9 and TRBJ2-1; 8 bases are shared with TRBD2. The CDR3 is made up of 16 amino acids. Looked up from germline, CDR1 is SGDLS and CDR2 is YYNGEE. Trimming at V came to 0 bases and at J to 5 bases, leaving 7 bases not matched to a gene. The CDR3 DNA reads TGTGCCAGCAGCGTAGATCCGGGACTAGGGGACAATGAGCAGTTCTTC. Protein product: CASSVDPGLGDNEQFF.

This clonotype was seen only a few times. The chain employs TRBV12-3 or TRBV12-4 and TRBJ2-7, with D maybe TRBD1 (6 bases). This CDR3 region has 15 residues. V dropped 5 bases and J dropped 6 bases, with 20 bases sitting between them. CDR3 nucleotides: TGTGCCAGCAGTCCCTCTCAGACAGGCGGCTGCGAGCAGTACTTC. Protein product: CASSPSQTGGCEQYF.

This clonotype was counted between two and nine times. The gene calls are TRBV19 and TRBJ2-7; either TRBD1 or TRBD2 may fit D (5 bases each). The CDR3 has 16 amino acids. Per the germline V gene, CDR1 is LNHDA and CDR2 is SQIVND (reference sequence). V lost 6 bases and J lost 3, with 21 bases in between. For the CDR3, the DNA is TGTGCCAGTAGCCTTAGTACTGCCGGGACCAACTACGAGCAGTACTTC. It encodes CASSLSTAGTNYEQYF. The complete variable domain, with remaining parts taken from reference TRBV19 and TRBJ2-7, reads DGGITQSPKYLFRKEGQNVTLSCEQNLNHDAMYWYRQDPGQGLRLIYYSQIVNDFQKGDIAEGYSVSREKKESFPLTVTSAQKNPTAFYLCASSLSTAGTNYEQYFGPGTRLTVT.

With regard to this clonotype: Since a much larger clone is just one base distant, this may be a read error. The V and J genes are TRBV10-3 and TRBJ2-6, with unresolved D. The V end lost 6 bases, the J end lost 7 bases, and 10 bases lay between the germline ends. This CDR3 comprises 13 residues. Germline lookup yields CDR1 ENHRY and CDR2 SYGVKD. Here the CDR3 DNA reads TGTGCCATCAGCCACATCGGCGCCAACGTCCTGACTTTC. Translation: CAISHIGANVLTF.

This chain connects TRBV7-2 to TRBJ2-2; 10 nucleotides match TRBD2. This CDR3 comprises 15 residues. Germline V lookup: CDR1 SGHTA, CDR2 FQGNSA. With 4 bases clipped from V and 3 bases from J, the junction kept 2 bases outside the gene matches. The CDR3 DNA reads as TGTGCCAGCAGCTATGGACTAGCGGACACCGGGGAGCTGTTTTTT. Translating it yields CASSYGLADTGELFF.